This TCR beta chain was recorded in a study of T-cell reconstitution after alpha-beta-depleted transplantation in children. Using unique molecular identifiers, the investigators prepared the TCRbeta library. TCRdb re-analysed the PCR reads in MiXCR, keeping a single row per CDR3 protein. The sample has around 78,000 distinct CDR3 sequences; around an eighth are singletons. Germline loops: CDR1 SGHAT, CDR2 FQDESV (reference sequence). The CDR3 loop spans 17 amino acids. Trimming at V came to 7 bases and at J to 1 base, leaving 15 bases not matched to a gene. The clonotype comes from a male patient aged 2-10 years who had a stem cell transplant for acute lymphoblastic leukemia, so the T cells may come from the graft donor. Sequences were derived from PBMCs, mostly from graft donor cells, sampled 180 days after TCRalphabeta/CD19-depleted stem cell transplant. The chain combines TRBV11-1 with TRBJ1-2; the match to TRBD1 covers 7 bases. The CDR3 protein is CASTRVRDSTLNYGYTF. Written as DNA, the CDR3 is TGTGCCAGCACCCGCGTCCGGGACAGCACCCTTAACTATGGCTACACCTTC. Complete variable domain (other parts from reference TRBV11-1 and TRBJ1-2): EAEVAQSPRYKITEKSQAVAFWCDPISGHATLYWYRQILGQGPELLVQFQDESVVDDSQLPKDRFSAERLKGVDSTLKIQPAELGDSAMYLCASTRVRDSTLNYGYTFGSGTRLTVV.